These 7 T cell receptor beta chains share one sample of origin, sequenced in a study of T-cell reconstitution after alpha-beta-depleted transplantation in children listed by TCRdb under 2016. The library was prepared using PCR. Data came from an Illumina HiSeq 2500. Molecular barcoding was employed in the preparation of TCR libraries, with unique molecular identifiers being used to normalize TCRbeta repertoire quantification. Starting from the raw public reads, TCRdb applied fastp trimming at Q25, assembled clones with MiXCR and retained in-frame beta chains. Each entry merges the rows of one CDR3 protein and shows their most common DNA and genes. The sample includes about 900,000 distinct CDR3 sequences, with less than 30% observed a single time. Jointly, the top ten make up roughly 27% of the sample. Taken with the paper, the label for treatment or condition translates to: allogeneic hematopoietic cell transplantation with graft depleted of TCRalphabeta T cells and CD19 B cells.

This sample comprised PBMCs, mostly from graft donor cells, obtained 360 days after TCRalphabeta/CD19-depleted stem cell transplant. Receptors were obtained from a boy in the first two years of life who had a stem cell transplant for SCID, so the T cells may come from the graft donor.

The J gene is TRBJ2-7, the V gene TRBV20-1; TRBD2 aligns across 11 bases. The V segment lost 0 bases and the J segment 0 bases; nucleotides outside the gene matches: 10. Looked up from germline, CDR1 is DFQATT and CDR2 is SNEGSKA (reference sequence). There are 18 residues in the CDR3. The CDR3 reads CSARDRTSGGRSSYEQYF. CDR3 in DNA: TGCAGTGCTAGAGATCGTACTAGCGGGGGCCGGAGCTCCTACGAGCAGTACTTC.

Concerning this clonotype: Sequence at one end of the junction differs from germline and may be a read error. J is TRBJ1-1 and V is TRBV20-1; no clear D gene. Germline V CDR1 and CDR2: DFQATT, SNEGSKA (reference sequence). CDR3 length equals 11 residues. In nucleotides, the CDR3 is TGCAGTGCCCTTATGAACCCTGAAGCTTTCTTT. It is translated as CSALMNPEAFF.

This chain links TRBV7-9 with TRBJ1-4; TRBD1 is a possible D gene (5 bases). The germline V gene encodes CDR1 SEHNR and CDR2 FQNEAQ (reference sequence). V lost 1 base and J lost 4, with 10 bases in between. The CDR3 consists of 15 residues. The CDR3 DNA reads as TGTGCCAGCAGCTTAGACGGGACTCATAATGAAAAACTGTTTTTT. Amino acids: CASSLDGTHNEKLFF.

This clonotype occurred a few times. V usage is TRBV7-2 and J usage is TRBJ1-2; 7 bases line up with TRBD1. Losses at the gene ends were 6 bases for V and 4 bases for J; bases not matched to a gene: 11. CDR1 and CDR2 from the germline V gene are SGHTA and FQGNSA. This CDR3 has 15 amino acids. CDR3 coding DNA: TGTGCCAGCAGAAAAGAGGCGGGACAGTTCTATGGCTACACCTTC. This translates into CASRKEAGQFYGYTF.

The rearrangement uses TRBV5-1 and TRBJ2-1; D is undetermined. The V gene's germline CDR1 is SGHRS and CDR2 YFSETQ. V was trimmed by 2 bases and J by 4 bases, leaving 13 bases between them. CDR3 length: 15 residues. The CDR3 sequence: CASSFRSAEYNEQFF. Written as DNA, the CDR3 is TGCGCCAGCAGCTTTAGAAGCGCGGAGTACAATGAGCAGTTCTTC.

CDR3 protein: CASSPDRGFGESYNEQFF. As DNA, the CDR3 is TGTGCCAGCAGTCCCGACAGGGGATTTGGGGAGTCCTACAATGAGCAGTTCTTC. This rearrangement joins TRBV12-3 or TRBV12-4 to TRBJ2-1; 8 bases match TRBD1. V lost 5 bases, J lost 1 base, and 13 bases stayed unmatched. This CDR3 comprises 18 residues.

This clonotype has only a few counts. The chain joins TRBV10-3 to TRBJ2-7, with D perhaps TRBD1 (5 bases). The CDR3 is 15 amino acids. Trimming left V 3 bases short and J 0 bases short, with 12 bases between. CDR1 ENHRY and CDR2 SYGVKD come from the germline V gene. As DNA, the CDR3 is TGTGCCATCAGTGACCCAGGGCTATACTCCTACGAGCAGTACTTC. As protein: CAISDPGLYSYEQYF.